Each of the 8 T cell receptor beta chains below was sequenced from the same sample in a study of CD8 T cells in Susac syndrome. The RNA input was roughly 0.45 to 1 ug, and it was reverse transcribed with random hexamers. From the immunoSEQ multiplex PCR reads, TCRdb called clonotypes with MiXCR, one entry per CDR3 protein. The table records under 85,000 distinct CDR3 sequences, approximately 93% of them present only once. The source material was CD8+ T cells from PBMCs. The receptors were gathered from a human donor with Susac syndrome.

The chain combines TRBV6-5 with TRBJ2-3, with TRBD2 identical over 9 bases. Germline V gene sequence: CDR1 MNHEY, CDR2 SVGAGI. This CDR3 contains 15 residues. V was pared by 6 bases and J by 1 base, with 5 bases of the junction left unmatched. The CDR3 DNA reads TGTGCCAGCAGACGTGCGGGAGGGGGCACAGATACGCAGTATTTT. This encodes CASRRAGGGTDTQYF.

V is TRBV4-1 and J is TRBJ2-7, with 9 bases matching TRBD1. CDR1 is MGHRA and CDR2 is YSYEKL in the germline V gene. Germline trimming cut 1 base from V and 5 bases from J; bases unmatched to any gene: 6. The CDR3 spans 15 residues. CDR3 in amino acids: CASSQAPGTGNEQYF. In DNA, the CDR3 is TGCGCCAGCAGCCAAGCACCCGGGACAGGGAACGAGCAGTACTTC.

The chain couples TRBV27 to TRBJ2-3; 8 bases fit TRBD2. CDR1 and CDR2 (germline): MNHEY, SMNVEV (reference sequence). CDR3 length: 15 residues. V lost 4 bases and J lost 5; bases outside the gene matches: 8. CDR3 bases: TGTGCCAGCAGTTCCCATCAGCGGGAGATAGATACGCAGTATTTT. Translating it yields CASSSHQREIDTQYF.

The CDR3 reads CASSVEGANTGELFF. In DNA form, the CDR3 reads TGTGCCAGCAGCGTAGAAGGGGCTAACACCGGGGAGCTGTTTTTT. The genes are TRBV9 and TRBJ2-2; D possibly corresponds to TRBD1 (5 bases). The CDR3 is 15 residues long. The V gene lost 0 bases and the J gene lost 2 bases, with 8 bases spanning the gap. Germline V lookup: CDR1 SGDLS, CDR2 YYNGEE.

V and J are TRBV28 and TRBJ2-7, with 9 nucleotides matching TRBD2. V dropped 2 bases and J dropped 6; count of bases not matched to a gene: 5. Germline V lookup: CDR1 MDHEN, CDR2 SYDVKM. This CDR3 spans 14 amino acids. The CDR3 region is CASSLGLAGSEQYF. DNA of the CDR3: TGTGCCAGCAGTTTAGGGCTAGCGGGAAGCGAGCAGTACTTC.

The chain joins TRBV3-1 to TRBJ2-1; TRBD1 might be the D (5 bases). CDR3 length equals 14 residues. V was shortened by 1 base and J by 7 bases, with 11 bases between the two germline ends. Germline loops: CDR1 LGHDT, CDR2 YNNKEL (reference sequence). CDR3 DNA: TGTGCCAGCAGCCAAGCAGGGTTAGGGAATGAGCAGTTCTTC. The encoded protein is CASSQAGLGNEQFF.

The chain employs TRBV27 and TRBJ2-7; TRBD2 matches 11 bases. CDR1 and CDR2 from the germline V gene are MNHEY and SMNVEV (reference sequence). There are 13 residues in the CDR3. The J segment lost 5 bases and the V segment lost 6 bases, leaving 3 bases of the junction unmatched. The CDR3 region is CASRGTSGDEQYF. In nucleotides, the CDR3 is TGTGCCAGCAGGGGGACTAGCGGAGACGAGCAGTACTTC.

The chain has TRBV25-1 and TRBJ1-1, with D unresolved. The CDR3 sequence is 13 residues long. Germline V lookup: CDR1 MGHDK, CDR2 SYGVNS. With 6 bases removed from V and 0 bases from J, the gap between germline ends came to 8 bases. Written as DNA, the CDR3 is TGTGCCAGCAGAGACGGATTGAACACTGAAGCTTTCTTT. Its protein product is CASRDGLNTEAFF. Supplemented by reference TRBV25-1 and TRBJ1-1, the full variable domain reads EADIYQTPRYLVIGTGKKITLECSQTMGHDKMYWYQQDPGMELHLIHYSYGVNSTEKGDLSSESTVSRIRTEHFPLTLESARPSHTSQYLCASRDGLNTEAFFGQGTRLTVV.